The present entry profiles one TCR beta chain with its context. Its antigen remains unidentified. This sample was taken from a study of T cell responses to AZD1222 COVID-19 vaccine. On the study more broadly: Pooling of second doses given at about 4 or about 12 weeks was done. Points from the study as a whole: Just a handful of people given AZD1222 tested seropositive at baseline. Most donors were white British and more were female, and clonal diversity was possibly underestimated. Spike-spanning, vaccine-associated CD4 TCRs were dominant at 160-218 and 743-854.

Assay: immunoSEQ multiplex PCR; the TCRdb copy retains only in-frame clones and omits some. The sample lists around 110,000 clones; 85% to 95% were seen once. This clonotype was sampled from an adult in good health. Source: peripheral blood, taken on day 0 of AZD1222 vaccination.

The CDR3, as DNA: TGTGCCAGCAGTTTACCTCCAGGGGACGGGATTAATGAAAAACTGTTTTTT. Its translation: CASSLPPGDGINEKLFF. This chain joins TRBV28 and TRBJ1-4; weak D call: TRBD1 (6 bases). Germline V gene lookup returns CDR1 MDHEN and CDR2 SYDVKM. The CDR3 covers 17 residues. V lost 2 bases and J 4 bases, leaving 17 bases between the germline ends.